The entry that follows covers one T cell receptor beta chain sequence. The data were obtained in a study of blood T cells in healthy people across ages. For the second PCR, which ran for about 6 to 11 cycles, a sample-barcoded 5' primer and a J-beta primer mix were used. MiXCR was run by TCRdb on the 5' RACE reads, yielding one entry per CDR3 protein. In the table there are hundreds of thousands of distinct CDR3 sequences, under 25% of which are singletons. Sequences were obtained from blood. The receptor comes from an older man in good health.

The CDR3 DNA is TGTGCCAGCAGTCCTATGGCGGGAGGGCCGGAAAATGAGCAGTTCTTC. Its protein product is CASSPMAGGPENEQFF. This sequence joins TRBV6-1 and TRBJ2-1; 9 positions match TRBD2. The CDR3 runs 16 residues. The J segment lost 7 bases and the V segment lost 5 bases, leaving 12 bases of the junction unmatched. Germline V gives CDR1 MNHNS, CDR2 SASEGT.